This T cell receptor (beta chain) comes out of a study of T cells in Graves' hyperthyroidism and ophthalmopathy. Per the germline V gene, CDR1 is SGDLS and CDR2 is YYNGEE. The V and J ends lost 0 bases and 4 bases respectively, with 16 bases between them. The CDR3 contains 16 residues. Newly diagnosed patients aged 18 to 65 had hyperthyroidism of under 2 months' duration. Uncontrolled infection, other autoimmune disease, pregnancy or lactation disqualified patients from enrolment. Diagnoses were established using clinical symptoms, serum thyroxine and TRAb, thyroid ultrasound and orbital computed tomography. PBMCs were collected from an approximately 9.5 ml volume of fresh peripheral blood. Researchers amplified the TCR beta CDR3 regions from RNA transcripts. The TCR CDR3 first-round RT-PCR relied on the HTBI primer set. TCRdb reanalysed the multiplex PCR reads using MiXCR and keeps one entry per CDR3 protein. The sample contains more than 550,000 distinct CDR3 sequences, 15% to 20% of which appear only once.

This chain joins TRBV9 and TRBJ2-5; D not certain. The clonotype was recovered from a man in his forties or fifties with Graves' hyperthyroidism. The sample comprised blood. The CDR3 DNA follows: TGTGCCAGCAGCGTAGAAGGTGCGGTAGCACGAGAGACCCAGTACTTC. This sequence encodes CASSVEGAVARETQYF.